Below, 20 T cell receptor beta chains from the same sample are listed, as sequenced in a study of T cell responses to AZD1222 COVID-19 vaccine. The data were produced by immunoSEQ multiplex PCR, yet TCRdb's version contains in-frame clones alone and is incomplete. This table has tens of thousands of clones, approximately 84% appearing once. The sample was peripheral blood, taken on day 0 of AZD1222 vaccination. Source of these receptors: an adult in good health.

The CDR3 is CASSPRDTIGTSGRAGSYEQYF. DNA of the CDR3: TGTGCCAGCTCACCACGGGACACTATAGGGACTAGCGGGAGGGCCGGCTCCTACGAGCAGTACTTC. The rearrangement joins TRBV18 to TRBJ2-7; 16 bases are a match to TRBD2. Unmatched junction bases numbered 15, after V lost 1 base and J lost 0 bases. The germline V gene encodes CDR1 KGHSH and CDR2 LQKENI. The CDR3 consists of 22 residues.

The chain carries TRBV7-2 and TRBJ2-7; weak D call: TRBD2 (6 bases). V lost 4 bases to trimming and J lost 5 bases, with 12 bases between them. The CDR3 sequence is 13 residues long. CDR1 SGHTA and CDR2 FQGNSA come from the germline V gene. Here the CDR3 DNA reads TGTGCCAGCAGCTCGACTAGGGAAAACGAGCAGTACTTC. This sequence encodes CASSSTRENEQYF.

For the CDR3, the DNA is TGTGCCAGCAGCCATGAGACAGGTGGCGGCTACACCTTC. It is translated as CASSHETGGGYTF. The gene calls are TRBV6-6 and TRBJ1-2; maybe TRBD1 (6 bases). CDR1 is MNHNY and CDR2 is SVGAGI in the germline V gene (reference sequence). The length of the CDR3 is 13 residues. V lost 6 bases and J 8 bases, leaving 16 bases between the germline ends.

The rearrangement uses TRBV6-5 and TRBJ1-6; tentative D call: TRBD1 (5 bases). V shed 0 bases and J shed 8 bases, with 14 bases lying between them. The CDR3 runs 16 residues. Germline CDR1 and CDR2: MNHEY and SVGAGI. The CDR3 region is CASSYSAGGRDSPLHF. The CDR3 DNA reads TGTGCCAGCAGTTACTCGGCGGGGGGGAGGGATTCACCCCTCCACTTT.

This clone was recorded once. This chain connects TRBV7-2 to TRBJ2-2; 16 bases are shared with TRBD2. This CDR3 is built from 17 residues. Germline values: CDR1 SGHTA, CDR2 FQGNSA. V lost 2 bases, J lost 6 bases, and 3 bases stayed unmatched. The CDR3 sequence is CASSLLGLAGGAGELFF. As DNA, the CDR3 is TGTGCCAGCAGCTTATTGGGACTAGCGGGAGGGGCCGGGGAGCTGTTTTTT.

The chain employs TRBV29-1 and TRBJ1-6; D uncertain. The CDR3 sequence is 13 residues long. The ends were cut back, 4 bases at V and 10 bases at J, with 14 bases in the middle. Germline lookup yields CDR1 SQVTM and CDR2 ANQGSEA. The CDR3 spells CSVGEGRGSPLHF. Here the CDR3 DNA reads TGCAGCGTTGGGGAGGGCCGTGGCTCACCCCTCCACTTT.

The CDR3 spells CASPPGQGGEWANQPQHF. DNA for the CDR3: TGTGCCAGCCCACCGGGACAGGGAGGAGAGTGGGCAAATCAGCCCCAGCATTTT. The V call is TRBV6-4, the J call TRBJ1-5; 9 nucleotides align to TRBD1. Germline-derived CDR1 and CDR2 are MRHNA and SNTAGT. V shed 8 bases, J shed 4 bases, and the junction held 18 bases outside the gene matches. This CDR3 spans 18 amino acids.

V usage is TRBV6-1 and J usage is TRBJ1-5; D might be TRBD1 (6 bases). Trimming shortened V by 9 bases and J by 2 bases, and 17 bases separated the two germline ends. Looked up from germline, CDR1 is MNHNS and CDR2 is SASEGT. The length of the CDR3 is 15 residues. This CDR3 reads CASNEGGGGNQPQHF. The CDR3 region has the DNA TGTGCCAGTAATGAAGGGGGGGGTGGCAATCAGCCCCAGCATTTT.

The chain links TRBV9 to TRBJ1-6, with 7 bases that match TRBD1. The junction had 5 bases not matched to a gene; V was cut back by 0 bases and J by 5 bases. The germline CDR1 and CDR2 sequences are SGDLS and YYNGEE. There are 16 residues in the CDR3. Written as DNA, the CDR3 is TGTGCCAGCAGCGTAGGCCTTCAGGGGGATAATTCACCCCTCCACTTT. As protein: CASSVGLQGDNSPLHF.

The chain carries TRBV18 and TRBJ1-4, with TRBD1 matching 7 bases. The CDR3 spans 16 residues. V lost 4 bases and J lost 3; bases outside the gene matches: 8. Germline CDR1 is KGHSH and CDR2 is LQKENI. The CDR3 DNA follows: TGTGCCAGCTCACTTCAGCGACAGGGCTCTAATGAAAAACTGTTTTTT. It codes for CASSLQRQGSNEKLFF.

The chain's CDR3 is CAWRGDKYEQYF. DNA for the CDR3: TGTGCCTGGAGGGGGGACAAGTACGAGCAGTACTTC. This chain connects TRBV30 to TRBJ2-7, with a weak D call TRBD1 (6 bases). The germline V and J ends were trimmed by 3 bases and 4 bases, with 10 bases remaining between them. Germline assignment: CDR1 GTSNPN and CDR2 SVGIG (reference sequence). The CDR3 loop spans 12 amino acids.

J is TRBJ2-1 and V is TRBV6-5; 8 bases line up with TRBD2. Germline loops: CDR1 MNHEY, CDR2 SVGAGI. The CDR3 contains 14 residues. The V gene end was trimmed by 6 bases and the J gene end by 2 bases; junction bases not matched to a gene: 3. CDR3 nucleotides: TGTGCCAGCAGCCGGGGGGGGCCCTACAATGAGCAGTTCTTC. Its translation is CASSRGGPYNEQFF.

The CDR3 region is CASSWTLTQWGNNEQFF. In DNA, the CDR3 is TGTGCCAGCAGCTGGACCCTGACCCAATGGGGCAATAATGAGCAGTTCTTC. This rearrangement joins TRBV3-1 (or the pseudogene TRBV3-2) to TRBJ2-1; a weak D match, TRBD1 (5 bases). Trimming took off 5 bases at V and 7 bases at J, with 24 bases between the two ends. CDR1 is LGHDT, CDR2 YNNKEL, per germline (reference sequence). The CDR3 loop spans 17 amino acids.

The chain employs TRBV6-1 and TRBJ1-5; TRBD1 matches 8 bases. CDR1 and CDR2 (germline): MNHNS, SASEGT. The length of the CDR3 is 19 residues. The V gene end was trimmed by 3 bases and the J gene end by 0 bases; junction bases not matched to a gene: 13. The CDR3 reads CASSDLRQGARYSNQPQHF. As DNA, the CDR3 is TGTGCCAGCAGTGATCTCCGGCAGGGGGCCCGATATAGCAATCAGCCCCAGCATTTT.

This clone was found once. The chain carries TRBV29-1 and TRBJ1-2; 10 nucleotides align to TRBD1. The CDR3 is 14 amino acids. With 5 bases clipped from V and 4 bases from J, the junction kept 7 bases outside the gene matches. Germline CDR1 SQVTM, CDR2 ANQGSEA. CDR3 bases: TGCAGCGTTTCAGACAGGGGGCTAGTCTATGGCTACACCTTC. Amino acids: CSVSDRGLVYGYTF.

The V gene is TRBV4-1, the J gene TRBJ1-5; a weak D match, TRBD1 (5 bases). Between the trimmed V and J ends, which lost 0 bases and 5 bases, there was a span of 14 bases. The germline gives CDR1 MGHRA, CDR2 YSYEKL. The CDR3 has 16 amino acids. The CDR3 reads CASSQDYLRTYQPQHF. The CDR3, as DNA: TGCGCCAGCAGCCAAGATTATCTGCGGACATATCAGCCCCAGCATTTT.

The gene calls are TRBV3-1 (or the pseudogene TRBV3-2) and TRBJ2-2, with 12 bases identical to TRBD2. Per the germline V gene, CDR1 is LGHDT and CDR2 is YNNKEL (reference sequence). This CDR3 spans 16 amino acids. The V gene end was trimmed by 3 bases and the J gene end by 6 bases; junction bases not matched to a gene: 5. CDR3: CASSQTSGSGAGELFF. DNA for the CDR3: TGTGCCAGCAGCCAGACTAGCGGGAGTGGGGCCGGGGAGCTGTTTTTT.

The genes are TRBV27 and TRBJ1-1; 11 bases are shared with TRBD1. V shed 5 bases, J shed 4 bases, and the junction held 9 bases outside the gene matches. CDR1 is MNHEY and CDR2 is SMNVEV in the germline V gene (reference sequence). The CDR3 has 16 residues. The CDR3 region has the DNA TGTGCCAGCAGTCCCTGGACAGGGGGCAAGGGCACTGAAGCTTTCTTT. Translated: CASSPWTGGKGTEAFF.

The chain uses TRBV5-8 and TRBJ1-1; D unresolved. The CDR3 length is 14 residues. V was trimmed by 0 bases and J by 4 bases, leaving 10 bases between them. CDR1 and CDR2 from the germline V gene are SGHTS and YDEGEE. This CDR3 reads CASSLVLGGTEAFF. The CDR3 nucleotides read TGTGCCAGCAGCTTGGTTCTGGGTGGCACTGAAGCTTTCTTT.

CDR3: CSVAGTASEKLFF. The CDR3, as DNA: TGCAGCGTTGCTGGTACGGCATCGGAAAAACTGTTTTTT. The V and J genes are TRBV29-1 and TRBJ1-4, with unresolved D. Between the trimmed V and J ends, which lost 4 bases and 8 bases, there was a span of 14 bases. Germline-derived CDR1 and CDR2 are SQVTM and ANQGSEA. This CDR3 has 13 residues.